These T cell receptor beta chains were read from a single sample in a study of early T cells in non-severe SARS-CoV-2 infection. TCRdb itself ran the 5' RACE reads through MiXCR, one entry per CDR3 protein. This sample has about 80,000 distinct CDR3 sequences; approximately 12% occur once, and the top ten carry more than 3%. Sequenced sample: whole blood. These receptors originate from an adult who was a healthcare worker with PCR-confirmed SARS-CoV-2 infection or an uninfected control (not recorded which). The CDR3 runs from the conserved cysteine through the conserved F or W. A D gene is named only where the DNA matches it firmly. Rows may omit the clone size; those that give it use once, few, many or a size class.

D gene	V gene	clone size	J gene	CDR3 DNA	CDR3 protein
NA	TRBV14	few	TRBJ2-3	TGTGCCAGCAGCCCCCGAACGCCTGTCAGCACAGATACGCAGTATTTT	CASSPRTPVSTDTQYF
TRBD1	TRBV19	NA	TRBJ2-1	TGTGCCAGTAAGCATCCAGGGGGCCTATCTAATGAGCAGTTCTTC	CASKHPGGLSNEQFF
TRBD2	TRBV6-1	few	TRBJ2-1	TGTGCCAGCAGGGAAGGGGGTAGCGGGAGTAATGAGCAGTTCTTC	CASREGGSGSNEQFF
TRBD1	TRBV29-1	NA	TRBJ1-5	TGCAGCGTCGCCAGGGGGGCTGAGCCCCAGCATTTT	CSVARGAEPQHF
NA	TRBV6-1	many	TRBJ2-3	TGTGCCAGCAGTGAATCGGGACATCCCACCCCGGATACGCAGTATTTT	CASSESGHPTPDTQYF
NA	TRBV30	NA	TRBJ1-6	TGTGCCTGGAGTGTCAACAGGGTTTATTCACCCCTCCACTTT	CAWSVNRVYSPLHF
TRBD2	TRBV2	many	TRBJ2-7	TGTGCCAGCAGCGCACTAGCGGCCGAGCAGTACTTC	CASSALAAEQYF
TRBD2	TRBV4-1	NA	TRBJ2-2	TGCGCCAGCAGCTCCGGACTAGCGGGAGACCGGGAGCTGTTTTTT	CASSSGLAGDRELFF
NA	TRBV12-3/TRBV12-4	many	TRBJ1-5	TGTGCCAGCAGTTTGTGGGGCCTCACCGGCAATCAGCCCCAGCATTTT	CASSLWGLTGNQPQHF
TRBD1	TRBV20-1	NA	TRBJ2-2	TGCAGTGCTCCAGATCCTAGGGGGCGGCCGGGGACCGGGGAGCTGTTTTTT	CSAPDPRGRPGTGELFF
TRBD2	TRBV3-1	many	TRBJ2-3	TGTGCCAGCAGCCGGGTAGCGGGAGATGGCGCAGATACGCAGTATTTT	CASSRVAGDGADTQYF
TRBD2	TRBV5-1	NA	TRBJ2-1	TGCGCCAGCAGCCCGGGGACTAGCGGGAGCAATGAGCAGTTCTTC	CASSPGTSGSNEQFF
NA	TRBV29-1	NA	TRBJ2-1	TGCACCACAGGGGAGGCCTACAATGAGCAGTTCTTC	CTTGEAYNEQFF
NA	TRBV20-1	NA	TRBJ2-1	TGCAGTGCGTTTCGTGGGGGGAGCCAAGACAATGAGCAGTTCTTC	CSAFRGGSQDNEQFF
NA	TRBV24-1	few	TRBJ2-3	TGTGCCACCAGTGCGCACATCACAGATACGCAGTATTTT	CATSAHITDTQYF
NA	TRBV27	few	TRBJ2-7	TGTGCCAGCAGTTCAGAAGGCAGGGGCCGCGAGCAGTACTTC	CASSSEGRGREQYF
TRBD1	TRBV18	NA	TRBJ2-1	TGTGCCAGCTCACCAAGGACAGGAAACTACAATGAGCAGTTCTTC	CASSPRTGNYNEQFF